The 3 T cell receptor beta chains presented below share a single source sample, sequenced in a study of T cells in Graves' hyperthyroidism and ophthalmopathy. TCR beta CDR3 regions were amplified from RNA transcripts. The HTBI primer set served for first-round RT-PCR of the TCR CDR3. MiXCR, run by TCRdb on the multiplex PCR reads, gives a single entry per CDR3 protein. Among fewer than 400,000 distinct CDR3 sequences listed, less than 20% were seen once. The sequenced sample consisted of blood. The receptors were sampled from a woman younger than 30 with Graves' hyperthyroidism that later progressed to Graves' ophthalmopathy.

The CDR3 DNA is TGTGCCAGCAGCGTAGGAGGCGGGGACACTGAAGCTTTCTTT. Residues: CASSVGGGDTEAFF. The J gene is TRBJ1-1, the V gene TRBV9; no clear D. The length of the CDR3 is 14 residues. V shed 0 bases and J shed 3 bases, with 9 bases lying between them. CDR1 and CDR2 from the germline V gene are SGDLS and YYNGEE.

The rearrangement uses TRBV4-2 and TRBJ2-2; D is uncertain. Trimming removed 3 bases from V and 6 bases from J, with 14 bases in between. Germline V gene data show CDR1 as LGHNA and CDR2 as YNFKEQ. This CDR3 has 15 amino acids. This chain's CDR3 is CASSQDRSAPGELFF. DNA for the CDR3: TGTGCCAGCAGCCAGGATCGTTCGGCGCCCGGGGAGCTGTTTTTT.

The sample holds many counts of this clonotype. In DNA form, the CDR3 reads TGTGCCAGCAAGCAGACTAGCGCCCGAGGGGGTGAGCAGTTCTTC. It yields the protein CASKQTSARGGEQFF. This chain links TRBV7-9 with TRBJ2-1, with TRBD2 matching 8 bases. V lost 7 bases, J lost 9 bases, and 14 bases stayed unmatched. The CDR3 covers 15 residues. The germline V gene has CDR1 SEHNR and CDR2 FQNEAQ (reference sequence).